Listed below are T cell receptor beta chains from one sample, sequenced in a study of STAT5B mutations in CD4+ large granular lymphocyte leukemia. Some clones are missing from TCRdb's copy, which holds only in-frame ones; the method was immunoSEQ multiplex PCR. In the table there are approximately 20,000 clones, less than 85% of which are singletons. Material for sequencing was CD4+ T cells from blood buffy coats. The receptors originated from a human donor in good health. Each CDR3 is given with its conserved first and last residue. D genes are given only for firm matches.

V,D,J,CDR3
TRBV5-4,-,TRBJ1-3,CASSLEGGSGNTIYF
TRBV6-1,-,TRBJ1-4,CASSGLQGTNEKLFF
TRBV7-8,TRBD2,TRBJ2-7,CASSLGTSAVSEQYF
TRBV27,TRBD2,TRBJ2-7,CASSLSSGGSYEQYF
TRBV2,-,TRBJ2-1,CATHREGNEQFF
TRBV5-6,TRBD1,TRBJ1-1,CASSTSGGGTEAFF
TRBV10-1,-,TRBJ2-1,CASSEVIDGEQFF
TRBV6-5,-,TRBJ1-1,CASGQMNTEAFF
TRBV9,TRBD2,TRBJ2-7,CASSVGQREVYEQYF
TRBV6-6,TRBD1,TRBJ2-1,CASSTAQGAGNEQFF
TRBV11-2,TRBD2,TRBJ2-7,CASSSGTSGSRYF
TRBV7-9,TRBD2,TRBJ2-3,CASSKGTSGSTDTQYF
TRBV7-9,-,TRBJ1-1,CASSLTRETEAFF
TRBV7-8,-,TRBJ2-5,CASSLGSKGFQETQYF
TRBV30,-,TRBJ2-6,CAWGGISGANVLTF
TRBV4-1,-,-,CASSQEHSKYEQYF
TRBV10-1,-,TRBJ2-7,CASSASGPGRYEQYF
TRBV10-3,TRBD1,TRBJ1-1,CAISEPQGATEAFF
TRBV5-1,-,TRBJ1-1,CASSHMENTEAFF
TRBV14,TRBD2,TRBJ2-5,CASSPRTSGRASQETQYF
TRBV7-6,TRBD1,TRBJ1-5,CASSLGDRADQPQHF
TRBV6-6,-,TRBJ1-2,CASNDDTSNYGYTF
TRBV7-9,-,TRBJ2-3,CASSPVRGVATDTQYF
TRBV10-3,-,TRBJ2-5,CATEDTQETQYF
TRBV29-1,TRBD2,TRBJ2-1,CSSPGMASGSLNEQFF
TRBV7-9,TRBD1,TRBJ1-1,CASSFGTGGDEAFF
TRBV5-5,TRBD1,TRBJ1-4,CASSSGTGPFKLFF
TRBV12-5,TRBD1,TRBJ1-3,CASGLDRGPGNTIYF
TRBV19,TRBD2,TRBJ2-1,CASSEGLAGSSYNEQFF
TRBV28,-,TRBJ1-2,CASSYPNYGYTF
TRBV27,-,TRBJ2-7,CASSLSRGGEQYF
TRBV6-1,TRBD2,TRBJ2-7,CASSKAGTTPYEQYF
TRBV10-2,-,TRBJ2-1,CASTPSDNEQFF
TRBV4-1,-,TRBJ1-3,CASSQVTPPRNTIYF
TRBV30,-,TRBJ2-7,CAWKRTPTYEQYF
TRBV18,TRBD1,TRBJ1-1,CASSPPGTGGSGTEAFF
TRBV29-1,-,TRBJ2-1,CSVEGRGDANEQFF
TRBV6-5,-,TRBJ1-4,CASSQTGRGEKLFF
TRBV10-1,-,TRBJ1-1,CASSESGRNTEAFF
TRBV6-1,TRBD2,TRBJ2-1,CASRGTSVAYNEQFF
TRBV6-1,-,TRBJ1-1,CASSERPANTEAFF
TRBV19,TRBD2,TRBJ2-1,CASSMSRGLAGVGHEQFF
TRBV9,TRBD2,TRBJ2-3,CASSTPQAGEGDTQYF
TRBV5-6,-,TRBJ1-2,CASSWFAGEAAYTF
TRBV6-5,TRBD2,TRBJ2-7,CASRFSGSGPYEQYF
TRBV9,-,TRBJ2-1,CASSAGGNEQFF
TRBV2,-,TRBJ1-1,CASRFQALNTEAFF
TRBV6-1,-,TRBJ1-5,CASSEFPQVNSNQPQHF
TRBV25-1,-,TRBJ2-7,CASARHESYEQYF
TRBV6-5,-,TRBJ2-1,CASSRLPGLFF
TRBV7-6,TRBD1,TRBJ2-2,CASELQGARGTGELFF
TRBV6-4,-,TRBJ2-7,CASSLLPGTYEQYF
TRBV18,-,TRBJ2-7,CASSPLNSGTEQYF
TRBV29-1,-,TRBJ2-2,CSGRDTYNGELFF
TRBV7-2,-,TRBJ1-5,CASSLEAGVRQPQHF
TRBV6-6,-,TRBJ1-2,CASTRLEGYTF
TRBV4-1,TRBD2,TRBJ2-5,CASRQGLAGGETQYF